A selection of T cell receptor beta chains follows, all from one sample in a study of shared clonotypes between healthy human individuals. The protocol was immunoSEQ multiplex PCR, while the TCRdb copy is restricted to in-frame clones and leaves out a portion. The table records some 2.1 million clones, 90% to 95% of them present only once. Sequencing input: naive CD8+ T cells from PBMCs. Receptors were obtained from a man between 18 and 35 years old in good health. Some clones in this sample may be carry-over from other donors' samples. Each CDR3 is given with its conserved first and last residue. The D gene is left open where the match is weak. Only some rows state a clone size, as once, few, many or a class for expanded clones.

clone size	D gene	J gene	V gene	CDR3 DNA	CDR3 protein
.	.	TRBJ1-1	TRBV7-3	TGTGCCAGCAGCTTAGGGGACACCTCCTACACTGAAGCTTTCTTT	CASSLGDTSYTEAFF
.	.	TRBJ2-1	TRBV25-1	TGTGCCAGCAGTGGACAGGCTTTGGTCGACGAGCAGTTCTTC	CASSGQALVDEQFF
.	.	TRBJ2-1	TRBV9	TGTGCCAGCAGCGTAGCCGGCGGGGATGGCTATGAGCAGTTCTTC	CASSVAGGDGYEQFF
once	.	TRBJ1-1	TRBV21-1	TGTGCCAGCAGTACGACAGGGAACACTGAAGCTTTCTTT	CASSTTGNTEAFF
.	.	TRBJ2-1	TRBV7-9	TGTGCCAGCAGGCTCCTCGGTGAGCAGTTCTTC	CASRLLGEQFF
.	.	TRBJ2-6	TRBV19	TGTGCCAGTCTCCTTCGCTCTGGGGCCAACGTCCTGACTTTC	CASLLRSGANVLTF
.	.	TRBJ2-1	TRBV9	TGTGCCAGCAGCGGCCAGGGTTATGAGCAGTTCTTC	CASSGQGYEQFF
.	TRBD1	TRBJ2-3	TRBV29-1	TGCAGCGTTGAGAGGGGGCCCACAGATACGCAGTATTTT	CSVERGPTDTQYF
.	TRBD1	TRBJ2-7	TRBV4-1	TGCGCCAGCAGCCAAGTGGACAGGGGATCCTACGAGCAGTACTTC	CASSQVDRGSYEQYF
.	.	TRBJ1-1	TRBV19	TGTGCCAGTAGTCAGAGGACAGCGAGGACTGAAGCTTTCTTT	CASSQRTARTEAFF
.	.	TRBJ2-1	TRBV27	TGTGCCAGCAGTATAAGGGCTAGCGTCCTGTATGAGCAGTTCTTC	CASSIRASVLYEQFF
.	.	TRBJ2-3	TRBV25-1	TGTGCCAGCACGACCCCACACACAGATACGCAGTATTTT	CASTTPHTDTQYF
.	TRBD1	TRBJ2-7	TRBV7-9	TGTGCCAGCAGCCTCGGTGACAGGGCCCAATACGAGCAGTACTTC	CASSLGDRAQYEQYF
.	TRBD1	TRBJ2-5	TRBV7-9	TGTGCCAGCAGCTTACTTCAGGGGGCGAGGGAGACCCAGTACTTC	CASSLLQGARETQYF
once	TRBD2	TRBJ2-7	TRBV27	TGTGCCAGCAGTTTAGTGTGGGGGGGGTTCTACGAGCAGTACTTC	CASSLVWGGFYEQYF
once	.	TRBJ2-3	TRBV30	TGTGCTGAATACTCGCGAGGCACAGATACGCAGTATTTT	CAEYSRGTDTQYF
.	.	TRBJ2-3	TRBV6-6	TGTGCCAGCAGTGCGTCCGGGACTCGATATCCAGATACGCAGTATTTT	CASSASGTRYPDTQYF
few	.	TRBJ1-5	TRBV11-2	TGTGCCAGCAGCCTCACTCCAATGAGCAATCAGCCCCAGCATTTT	CASSLTPMSNQPQHF
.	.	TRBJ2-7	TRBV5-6	TGTGCCAGCAGCTTGGCCCCAGACGAGCAGTACTTC	CASSLAPDEQYF
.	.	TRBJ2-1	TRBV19	TGTGCCAGCCTTCCGAGGGACGGACGGGTCGAGCAGTTCTTC	CASLPRDGRVEQFF
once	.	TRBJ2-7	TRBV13	TGTGCCAGCAGCACTACCCTGGCGGAGAGGAGGGAGCAGTACTTC	CASSTTLAERREQYF
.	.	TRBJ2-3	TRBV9	TGTGCCAGCAGCTCCCTCCGAGATACGCAGTATTTT	CASSSLRDTQYF
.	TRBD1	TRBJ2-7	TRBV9	TGTGCCAGCAGCCCACGGACAGGCCGGAGGTGGTACGAGCAGTACTTC	CASSPRTGRRWYEQYF
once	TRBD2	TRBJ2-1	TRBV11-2	TGTGCCAGCAGCTTAGGGGCACTAGCGCCCTACAATGAGCAGTTCTTC	CASSLGALAPYNEQFF
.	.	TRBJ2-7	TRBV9	TGTGCCAGCTGGCCACACAGGAGCTCCTACGAGCAGTACTTC	CASWPHRSSYEQYF
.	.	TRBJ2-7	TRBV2	TGTGCCAGCAGTCCAGGGTTCCACGAGCAGTACTTC	CASSPGFHEQYF
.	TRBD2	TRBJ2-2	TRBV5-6	TGTGCCAGCAGTTATGGGACTAGCGGGATTATAGGGGAGCTGTTTTTT	CASSYGTSGIIGELFF
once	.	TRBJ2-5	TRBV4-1	TGCGCCAGCAGCCGGGATATCGAAGAGACCCAGTACTTC	CASSRDIEETQYF
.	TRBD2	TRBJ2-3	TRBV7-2	TGTGCCAGCAGCCGTTATAGCGGGAGGGTAATACAGGATACGCAGTATTTT	CASSRYSGRVIQDTQYF
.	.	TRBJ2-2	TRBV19	TGTGCCAGTACTCGACCCGCCGTTTCCGGGGAGCTGTTTTTT	CASTRPAVSGELFF
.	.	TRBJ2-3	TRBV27	TGTGCCAGCAGTTCTAGGGGTTCCACAGATACGCAGTATTTT	CASSSRGSTDTQYF
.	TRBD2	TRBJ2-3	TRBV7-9	TGTGCCAGCAGTTCGACTCCGGGACTAGCGGCCCTGGGGCAGTATTTT	CASSSTPGLAALGQYF
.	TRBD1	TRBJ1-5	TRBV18	TGTGCCAGCCGCGAACCCAAGGGGGCGAATAGCAATCAGCCCCAGCATTTT	CASREPKGANSNQPQHF
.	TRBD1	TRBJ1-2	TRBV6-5	TGTGCCAGCAGCCCGGGACAGAACTATGGCTACACCTTC	CASSPGQNYGYTF
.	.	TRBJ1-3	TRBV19	TGTGCCAGTAGTAAACACGGGACCTCTGGAAACACCATATATTTT	CASSKHGTSGNTIYF
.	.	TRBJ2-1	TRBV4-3	TGCGCCAGCAGCCATAAGATAGCCAGGGAATCCCTCAATGAGCAGTTCTTC	CASSHKIARESLNEQFF
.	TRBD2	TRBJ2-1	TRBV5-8	TGTGCCAGCAGCTTCCTTACTAGCGGGAGGGCCGGATACAATGAGCAGTTCTTC	CASSFLTSGRAGYNEQFF
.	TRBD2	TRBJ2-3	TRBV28	TGTGCCAGCTATAGCGGGAAAAGTACAGATACGCAGTATTTT	CASYSGKSTDTQYF